This entry lists 21 T cell receptor beta chains sequenced from one sample in a study of identical twins. One entry per CDR3 protein results from TCRdb running MiXCR on the 5' RACE reads. Among fewer than 500,000 distinct CDR3 sequences listed, 14% were seen once. The data also belong to a second study, concerning yellow fever vaccine responses in identical twins.

The sample comprised CD4+ T cells sorted from blood. The source is a woman aged 18 to 35 in good health.

This clonotype turned up a few times. V is TRBV10-3 and J is TRBJ2-1; TRBD1 aligns across 10 bases. The V gene's germline CDR1 is ENHRY and CDR2 SYGVKD. This CDR3 has 15 residues. The ends lost 3 bases at V and 9 bases at J; junction bases unmatched: 8. The CDR3 nucleotides are TGTGCCATCAGTGAACGGGGACAGGGGAGAACTGAGCAGTTCTTC. Protein sequence: CAISERGQGRTEQFF.

The chain joins TRBV29-1 to TRBJ2-1; D assignment may be TRBD1 or TRBD2 (5 bases each). Between the trimmed V and J ends, which lost 7 bases and 3 bases, there was a span of 13 bases. Germline V CDR1 and CDR2: SQVTM, ANQGSEA. This CDR3 is 13 amino acids long. DNA of the CDR3: TGCAGCGGGACGGGACGGTTCTACAATGAGCAGTTCTTC. Translated, it gives CSGTGRFYNEQFF.

This clonotype was observed many times. The chain couples TRBV5-1 to TRBJ1-1; TRBD1 matches at 7 bases. With V trimmed by 4 bases and J by 0 bases, 6 bases remained unmatched. This CDR3 has 15 residues. Germline V gives CDR1 SGHRS, CDR2 YFSETQ. As DNA, the CDR3 is TGCGCCAGCAGCCAACAGGGGCGATTGAACACTGAAGCTTTCTTT. This encodes CASSQQGRLNTEAFF.

The sample holds a few counts of this clonotype. The chain links TRBV6-5 to TRBJ1-4; 11 positions agree with TRBD1. The J segment lost 5 bases and the V segment lost 2 bases, leaving 1 base of the junction unmatched. CDR3 length: 15 amino acids. Germline CDR1 is MNHEY and CDR2 is SVGAGI. This chain's CDR3 is CASSYRDRGNEKLFF. CDR3 nucleotide sequence: TGTGCCAGCAGTTACCGGGACAGGGGGAATGAAAAACTGTTTTTT.

The CDR3 bases are TGTGCCAGCAGTCCCTCACCGGGGGGCTTATGGGAGCAGTTCTTC. It encodes CASSPSPGGLWEQFF. The rearrangement links TRBV12-3 or TRBV12-4 to TRBJ2-1; a possible D gene is TRBD2 (7 bases). CDR3 length: 15 amino acids. Trimming pared 5 bases from V and 10 bases from J, leaving 21 bases between.

This clonotype was found a few times. V gene TRBV24-1 combines with J gene TRBJ2-3; D possibly matches TRBD1 or TRBD2 (6 bases each). CDR3 length: 15 residues. The germline V gene encodes CDR1 KGHDR and CDR2 SFDVKD. Trimming stripped 4 bases from V and 6 bases from J, with 16 bases between. In DNA form, the CDR3 reads TGTGCCACCAGTGACAGGGGTGCGGGACGGGATACGCAGTATTTT. Encoded protein: CATSDRGAGRDTQYF.

This clonotype was seen more than once but under ten times. The chain links TRBV11-2 to TRBJ2-1; 8 nucleotides align to TRBD2. This CDR3 is built from 15 residues. Germline-derived CDR1 and CDR2 are SGHAT and FQNNGV. The trim removed 5 bases at V and 4 bases at J, leaving 7 bases unmatched. This chain's CDR3 is CASSRQTSVYNEQFF. CDR3 in DNA: TGTGCCAGCAGCCGACAGACTAGCGTGTACAATGAGCAGTTCTTC. The full variable domain, rest sourced from reference TRBV11-2 and TRBJ2-1, is EAGVAQSPRYKIIEKRQSVAFWCNPISGHATLYWYQQILGQGPKLLIQFQNNGVVDDSQLPKDRFSAERLKGVDSTLKIQPAKLEDSAVYLCASSRQTSVYNEQFFGPGTRLTVL.

The chain carries TRBV12-3 or TRBV12-4 and TRBJ2-5, with 10 bases fitting TRBD1. The CDR3 runs 15 residues. V was pared by 6 bases and J by 5 bases, with 9 bases of the junction left unmatched. The CDR3 protein is CASSPGGTGDETQYF. The CDR3 bases are TGTGCCAGCAGCCCGGGGGGGACAGGGGACGAGACCCAGTACTTC.

This clonotype was observed at least ten times. This chain links TRBV9 with TRBJ1-4; D is unclear. CDR3 size: 14 residues. Germline V CDR1 and CDR2: SGDLS, YYNGEE. Trimming pared 2 bases from V and 7 bases from J, leaving 12 bases between. Written as DNA, the CDR3 is TGTGCCAGCAGCGTGTCTGGATTTGGTGAAAAACTGTTTTTT. Translating it yields CASSVSGFGEKLFF.

The chain is built from TRBV2 and TRBJ1-4; 7 bases are a match to TRBD1. CDR1 is SNHLY, CDR2 FYNNEI, per germline. The CDR3 has 13 amino acids. After removal of 8 bases from V and 3 bases from J, the junction contained 3 bases not matched to a gene. This CDR3 reads CASSGGANEKLFF. The CDR3 DNA reads as TGTGCCAGCTCAGGGGGGGCTAATGAAAAACTGTTTTTT.

The chain joins TRBV7-9 to TRBJ2-7; 11 bases align to TRBD2. The CDR3 is 17 residues long. With V trimmed by 5 bases and J by 4 bases, 13 bases remained unmatched. Per the germline V gene, CDR1 is SEHNR and CDR2 is FQNEAQ (reference sequence). The CDR3 spells CASSKTGPTSGMYEQYF. The CDR3 bases are TGTGCCAGCAGCAAAACCGGTCCGACTAGCGGGATGTACGAGCAGTACTTC.

The sample holds a few counts of this clonotype. This rearrangement joins TRBV18 to TRBJ2-3; D gene unclear. The germline V gene encodes CDR1 KGHSH and CDR2 LQKENI. V dropped 3 bases and J dropped 1 base, with 8 bases sitting between them. The CDR3 totals 14 residues. CDR3 DNA sequence: TGTGCCAGCTCACCTAGTATGGGCACAGATACGCAGTATTTT. This gives the protein CASSPSMGTDTQYF.

The chain is built from TRBV6-1 and TRBJ1-4; 7 nucleotides match TRBD1. Trimming removed 8 bases from V and 7 bases from J; junction bases left unmatched: 13. CDR3 length: 15 amino acids. CDR1 and CDR2 from the germline V gene are MNHNS and SASEGT. The CDR3 here is CASSSPTGVSEKLFF. CDR3 in DNA: TGTGCCAGCTCCTCTCCTACAGGGGTGTCTGAAAAACTGTTTTTT.

In its sample, this clonotype was seen many times. The chain carries TRBV10-3 and TRBJ2-1; 9 bases line up with TRBD1. CDR3 size: 12 residues. After removal of 6 bases from V and 6 bases from J, the junction contained 0 bases not matched to a gene. Germline CDR1 ENHRY, CDR2 SYGVKD. DNA of the CDR3: TGTGCCATCAGGACAGGGGGCAATGAGCAGTTCTTC. This gives the protein CAIRTGGNEQFF.

This rearrangement joins TRBV19 to TRBJ1-1; tentatively, D is TRBD1 (6 bases). The V and J ends lost 2 bases and 1 base respectively, with 17 bases between them. The CDR3 runs to 17 residues. Germline V gene sequence: CDR1 LNHDA, CDR2 SQIVND (reference sequence). The CDR3 here is CASSIKGKGHRNTEAFF. The CDR3 nucleotides are TGTGCCAGTAGTATAAAAGGAAAGGGACATAGGAACACTGAAGCTTTCTTT.

This clonotype was observed a handful of times. V is TRBV9 and J is TRBJ2-7; the match to TRBD1 covers 8 bases. After removal of 2 bases from V and 5 bases from J, the junction contained 3 bases not matched to a gene. Germline CDR1 and CDR2: SGDLS and YYNGEE. This CDR3 contains 13 residues. The CDR3 loop reads CASSVRTGNEQYF. As DNA, the CDR3 is TGTGCCAGCAGCGTCCGGACAGGGAACGAGCAGTACTTC.

This clonotype was counted between two and nine times. This chain uses TRBV11-2 with TRBJ2-7; possible D gene TRBD2, 6 bases. The CDR3 is 16 amino acids. Per germline, CDR1 SGHAT and CDR2 FQNNGV. Trimming pared 1 base from V and 2 bases from J, leaving 15 bases between. This CDR3 is CASSLALSGPAYEQYF. In DNA form, the CDR3 reads TGTGCCAGCAGCTTAGCACTCAGCGGGCCCGCCTACGAGCAGTACTTC.

J is TRBJ2-7 and V is TRBV7-9; tentatively, D is TRBD2 (6 bases). This CDR3 is 12 amino acids long. Germline V gives CDR1 SEHNR, CDR2 FQNEAQ (reference sequence). Between the trimmed V and J ends, which lost 5 bases and 6 bases, there was a span of 11 bases. The CDR3 sequence is CASSKTSLEQYF. As DNA, the CDR3 is TGTGCCAGCAGCAAGACTAGTCTCGAGCAGTACTTC.

The genes are TRBV15 and TRBJ2-7; D is perhaps TRBD2 (5 bases). The CDR3 covers 15 residues. CDR1 is LNHNV and CDR2 is YYDKDF in the germline V gene (reference sequence). V was cut by 2 bases and J by 7 bases, with 18 bases left in between. CDR3 amino acids: CATSRMGVTRREQYF. The DNA for the CDR3 is TGTGCCACCAGCAGAATGGGTGTCACGAGGAGGGAGCAGTACTTC. Drawing the rest from reference TRBV15 and TRBJ2-7, the complete variable domain is DAMVIQNPRYQVTQFGKPVTLSCSQTLNHNVMYWYQQKSSQAPKLLFHYYDKDFNNEADTPDNFQSRRPNTSFCFLDIRSPGLGDTAMYLCATSRMGVTRREQYFGPGTRLTVT.

A few counts support this clonotype. This chain connects TRBV20-1 to TRBJ2-5; 8 bases agree with TRBD1. The V gene end was trimmed by 3 bases and the J gene end by 4 bases; junction bases not matched to a gene: 10. Germline V lookup: CDR1 DFQATT, CDR2 SNEGSKA (reference sequence). There are 15 residues in the CDR3. CDR3 sequence reads: CSASSDRGEGETQYF. The CDR3 coding sequence is TGCAGTGCTAGCTCCGACAGGGGAGAAGGAGAGACCCAGTACTTC.

This clonotype was seen a handful of times. The rearrangement links TRBV3-1 to TRBJ1-2; 8 positions match TRBD1. Trimming cost V 4 bases and J 2 bases; bases outside gene matches: 3. The CDR3 length is 14 residues. Germline loops: CDR1 LGHDT, CDR2 YNNKEL (reference sequence). The CDR3 DNA reads as TGTGCCAGCAGCCCCCGGGACAGGAACTATGGCTACACCTTC. Translating gives CASSPRDRNYGYTF.